This TCR beta chain was captured by sequencing in a study of T cells in Graves' hyperthyroidism and ophthalmopathy. General study points: A model built on 13 V-J features separated ophthalmopathy from stable hyperthyroidism.

Diagnosis of hyperthyroidism was new in patients aged 18 to 65, and its duration was under 2 months. PBMCs came from roughly 10 ml fresh peripheral blood. RNA transcripts gave rise to amplified TCR beta CDR3 regions. The HTBI primer set served for first-round RT-PCR of the TCR CDR3. In TCRdb, the multiplex PCR reads were re-called with MiXCR into one record per CDR3 protein. The table shows 100,000 to 130,000 distinct CDR3 sequences, with roughly 15% occurring only once. Points on this clonotype: The antigen is not known.

This CDR3 comprises 18 residues. Germline CDR1 and CDR2: LGHDT and YNNKEL (reference sequence). V was pared by 1 base and J by 1 base, with 8 bases of the junction left unmatched. Sample: blood. The chain has TRBV3-1 and TRBJ2-1, with 9 bases that match TRBD1. The TCR originated in a woman aged 45-59 years with Graves' hyperthyroidism. DNA of the CDR3: TGTGCCAGCAGCCAAGTTGGACCGGGACAGGGATCCTACAATGAGCAGTTCTTC. This gives the protein CASSQVGPGQGSYNEQFF.